The 14 T cell receptor beta chains below come from one sample, sequenced in a study of T cell changes during pregnancy in multiple sclerosis. The repertoire was sequenced with immunoSEQ multiplex PCR; TCRdb's copy has only in-frame clones and lacks some. The table includes about 54,000 clones, more than 90% detected once. The sample consisted of peripheral blood, taken after pregnancy. These receptors came from a female donor in good health, enrolled as a control in a pregnancy study.

The chain combines TRBV18 with TRBJ2-3, with D perhaps matching TRBD1 (6 bases). Germline V gene sequence: CDR1 KGHSH, CDR2 LQKENI. Trimming cost V 6 bases and J 6 bases, with 22 bases left between them. The CDR3 covers 16 residues. The CDR3 here is CASSLARGPTGDTQYF. In nucleotides, the CDR3 is TGTGCCAGCTCGCTGGCCAGGGGCCCAACCGGTGATACGCAGTATTTT.

The genes are TRBV7-2 and TRBJ1-2; 9 positions agree with TRBD1. This CDR3 region has 15 residues. The J segment lost 4 bases and the V segment lost 5 bases, leaving 8 bases of the junction unmatched. CDR1 SGHTA and CDR2 FQGNSA come from the germline V gene. The CDR3 DNA reads TGTGCCAGCAGCCTTGAGGGACAGGGTCTCTATGGCTACACCTTC. Protein sequence: CASSLEGQGLYGYTF.

The chain is built from TRBV5-1 and TRBJ2-3; a possible D gene is TRBD2 (6 bases). There are 14 residues in the CDR3. Trimming left V 3 bases short and J 0 bases short, with 8 bases between. Germline CDR1 is SGHRS and CDR2 is YFSETQ. The DNA of the CDR3 is TGCGCCAGCAGCTCAAGCGGGAGCACAGATACGCAGTATTTT. Translating it yields CASSSSGSTDTQYF.

This clone was counted once. The chain's CDR3 is CASSVGGGSYNEQFF. The CDR3 nucleotides read TGTGCCAGCAGCGTAGGAGGGGGATCCTACAATGAGCAGTTCTTC. The chain combines TRBV9 with TRBJ2-1; TRBD1 is a possible D gene (6 bases). Germline V gene lookup returns CDR1 SGDLS and CDR2 YYNGEE. The V and J ends lost 0 bases and 1 base respectively, with 8 bases between them. CDR3 size: 15 residues.

This rearrangement joins TRBV29-1 to TRBJ1-2; possibly TRBD1 for D (5 bases). Per the germline V gene, CDR1 is SQVTM and CDR2 is ANQGSEA. The length of the CDR3 is 13 residues. The V gene lost 5 bases and the J gene lost 3 bases, with 13 bases spanning the gap. The CDR3 spells CSVHRGTDYGYTF. CDR3 bases: TGCAGCGTTCACCGCGGGACGGACTATGGCTACACCTTC.

The CDR3 region has the DNA TGTGCCAGCAGCCAGAGCAATTCACCCCTCCACTTT. Its translation: CASSQSNSPLHF. This chain connects TRBV14 to TRBJ1-6, with D uncertain. V was cut by 3 bases and J by 7 bases, with 4 bases left in between. Per the germline V gene, CDR1 is SGHDN and CDR2 is FVKESK. The CDR3 length is 12 residues. Looking up the rest from reference TRBV14 and TRBJ1-6 gives the full variable domain: EAGVTQFPSHSVIEKGQTVTLRCDPISGHDNLYWYRRVMGKEIKFLLHFVKESKQDESGMPNNRFLAERTGGTYSTLKVQPAELEDSGVYFCASSQSNSPLHFGNGTRLTVT.

The CDR3 DNA reads TGCGCCAGCGGGAGGAATGAAAAACTGTTTTTT. It translates to CASGRNEKLFF. The chain uses TRBV4-1 and TRBJ1-4, with D uncertain. The CDR3 runs to 11 residues. Germline V CDR1 and CDR2: MGHRA, YSYEKL. The germline V and J ends were trimmed by 8 bases and 5 bases, with 6 bases remaining between them.

The rearrangement uses TRBV6-4 and TRBJ2-3; 10 nucleotides match TRBD2. Unmatched junction bases numbered 4, after V lost 3 bases and J lost 4 bases. Germline CDR1 is MRHNA and CDR2 is SNTAGT. The CDR3 loop spans 15 amino acids. The CDR3 coding sequence is TGTGCCAGCAGTGATAAGCGGGGGGGCCCAGATACGCAGTATTTT. Protein: CASSDKRGGPDTQYF.

V is TRBV6-1 and J is TRBJ2-2; 9 bases line up with TRBD1. This CDR3 comprises 18 residues. Germline CDR1 MNHNS, CDR2 SASEGT. With V trimmed by 4 bases and J by 3 bases, 12 bases remained unmatched. This chain's CDR3 is CASSVLPPGQGYTGELFF. The CDR3, as DNA: TGTGCCAGCAGTGTCCTACCCCCGGGACAGGGATACACCGGGGAGCTGTTTTTT.

The J gene is TRBJ2-7, the V gene TRBV18; TRBD2 is a possible D gene (6 bases). This CDR3 spans 16 amino acids. CDR1 and CDR2 (germline): KGHSH, LQKENI. The V end was cut by 0 bases, the J end by 5 bases, with 17 bases between. CDR3 protein: CASSPPGRPSRNEQYF. CDR3 coding DNA: TGTGCCAGCTCACCACCCGGGAGACCCAGTCGCAACGAGCAGTACTTC.

The rearrangement uses TRBV7-8 and TRBJ1-2, with D possibly TRBD1 on 6 matching bases. Germline-derived CDR1 and CDR2 are SGHVS and FQNEAQ. CDR3 size: 14 residues. The V end lost 4 bases, the J end lost 3 bases, and 12 bases lay between the germline ends. The CDR3 sequence: CASSSTGMDYGYTF. In DNA, the CDR3 is TGTGCCAGCAGCTCTACAGGGATGGACTATGGCTACACCTTC.

The CDR3 reads CASSPSPYNYGYTF. DNA for the CDR3: TGTGCCAGCTCACCAAGCCCCTATAACTATGGCTACACCTTC. J is TRBJ1-2 and V is TRBV18; no reliable D call. This CDR3 comprises 14 residues. Germline-derived CDR1 and CDR2 are KGHSH and LQKENI. The V end lost 2 bases, the J end lost 1 base, and 8 bases lay between the germline ends. The variable domain in full, with the rest retrieved from reference TRBV18 and TRBJ1-2, is NAGVMQNPRHLVRRRGQEARLRCSPMKGHSHVYWYRQLPEEGLKFMVYLQKENIIDESGMPKERFSAEFPKEGPSILRIQQVVRGDSAAYFCASSPSPYNYGYTFGSGTRLTVV.

The chain recombines TRBV15 with TRBJ1-4; tentatively, D is TRBD1 (6 bases). The V and J ends lost 4 bases and 3 bases respectively, with 15 bases between them. The germline gives CDR1 LNHNV, CDR2 YYDKDF (reference sequence). This CDR3 is built from 16 residues. CDR3 DNA sequence: TGTGCCACCAGCACACGACAGGACACCGCTAATGAAAAACTGTTTTTT. It encodes CATSTRQDTANEKLFF. Full variable domain (outside the CDR3, taken from reference TRBV15 and TRBJ1-4): DAMVIQNPRYQVTQFGKPVTLSCSQTLNHNVMYWYQQKSSQAPKLLFHYYDKDFNNEADTPDNFQSRRPNTSFCFLDIRSPGLGDTAMYLCATSTRQDTANEKLFFGSGTQLSVL.

This rearrangement joins TRBV5-1 to TRBJ2-7, with TRBD2 identical over 13 bases. Germline CDR1 and CDR2: SGHRS and YFSETQ. The ends lost 3 bases at V and 3 bases at J; junction bases unmatched: 9. This CDR3 spans 17 amino acids. CDR3 residues: CASSSGTSGVQRYEQYF. As DNA, the CDR3 is TGCGCCAGCAGCTCCGGGACTAGCGGGGTCCAACGCTACGAGCAGTACTTC. Drawing the rest from reference TRBV5-1 and TRBJ2-7, the complete variable domain is KAGVTQTPRYLIKTRGQQVTLSCSPISGHRSVSWYQQTPGQGLQFLFEYFSETQRNKGNFPGRFSGRQFSNSRSEMNVSTLELGDSALYLCASSSGTSGVQRYEQYFGPGTRLTVT.